These 24 T cell receptor beta chains were all obtained from the same sample, sequenced in a study of regulatory T cells in long-lasting Graves disease. Documented time point: persistent/refractory GD, antithyroid drugs over 5 years with positive TRAb. PBMC-extracted RNA yielded the TCR library. Relying on iRepertoire HTBI primers and Arm-PCR of CDR3 regions, the team built TCR beta libraries. TCRdb recomputed calls from the multiplex PCR reads with MiXCR, one row per CDR3 protein. The repertoire holds almost 350,000 distinct CDR3 sequences, about 20% seen once, with roughly 27% in the top ten. The input for sequencing was peripheral blood mononuclear cells (PBMCs), taken when the disease was refractory, from a patient treated with antithyroid drugs. The receptors originated from a female donor with Graves disease.

This clonotype was seen ten or more times. The CDR3 coding sequence is TGTGCCAGCAGTTACTCTGCAGGGGGACAGGAAAAACTGTTTTTT. Its translation is CASSYSAGGQEKLFF. This rearrangement joins TRBV6-2 or TRBV6-3 to TRBJ1-4, with 7 bases that match TRBD1. This CDR3 has 15 residues. V shed 0 bases and J 8 bases; nucleotides not matched to a gene: 6. Germline CDR1 and CDR2: MNHEY and SVGEGT.

This clonotype was seen only a few times. This chain joins TRBV20-1 and TRBJ1-5, with 10 bases lining up with TRBD1. V shed 2 bases and J 4 bases; nucleotides not matched to a gene: 11. Germline V gene lookup returns CDR1 DFQATT and CDR2 SNEGSKA (reference sequence). There are 17 residues in the CDR3. The CDR3, as DNA: TGCAGTGCTAGAACCGGGACAGGGGATTATTGGAATCAGCCCCAGCATTTT. It yields the protein CSARTGTGDYWNQPQHF.

The chain combines TRBV14 with TRBJ2-7; D possibly corresponds to TRBD2 (6 bases). Trimming left V 0 bases short and J 4 bases short, with 13 bases between. Germline CDR1 is SGHDN and CDR2 is FVKESK. The CDR3 runs 15 residues. This chain's CDR3 is CASSQDPGRRYEQYF. The CDR3 nucleotides read TGTGCCAGCAGCCAAGATCCGGGGAGGAGGTACGAGCAGTACTTC.

This clonotype was seen ten or more times. The J gene is TRBJ2-5, the V gene TRBV28; TRBD1 agrees at 8 bases. CDR1 and CDR2 (germline): MDHEN, SYDVKM. Trimming took 6 bases from V and 1 from J; bases not matched to a gene: 10. The CDR3 is made up of 16 amino acids. CDR3 sequence: CASSSIQGAFQETQYF. The CDR3 DNA follows: TGTGCCAGCAGCTCTATTCAGGGGGCGTTCCAAGAGACCCAGTACTTC.

This clonotype was counted a few times. This chain uses TRBV6-9 with TRBJ2-7; D gene unclear. The CDR3 sequence is 15 residues long. V was pared by 3 bases and J by 3 bases, with 15 bases between. Germline CDR1 reads MNHGY; CDR2 reads SVAAGI. CDR3 nucleotide sequence: TGTGCCAGCAGTTACTCATTTCCGCAAATCTACGAGCAGTACTTC. Its protein is CASSYSFPQIYEQYF.

This clonotype was seen a handful of times. The chain links TRBV5-1 to TRBJ2-7, with a tentative D call TRBD2 (5 bases). CDR3 size: 14 residues. CDR1 and CDR2 (germline): SGHRS, YFSETQ. V lost 1 base to trimming and J lost 2 bases, with 10 bases between them. The CDR3 nucleotides are TGCGCCAGCAGCTTGAGGGTCGGGACCTACGAGCAGTACTTC. This codes for CASSLRVGTYEQYF.

This clonotype appeared a few times. The chain is built from TRBV27 and TRBJ2-2; 8 bases fit TRBD1. V gave up 8 bases and J gave up 9 bases; unmatched junction bases: 11. The CDR3 extends over 14 amino acids. Germline CDR1 MNHEY, CDR2 SMNVEV (reference sequence). DNA of the CDR3: TGTGCCAGCGGAGATCGGGACAGGTGGTGGGAGCTGTTTTTT. Translation gives CASGDRDRWWELFF.

This clonotype was detected ten times or more. The V and J genes are TRBV3-1 and TRBJ2-5; 10 bases line up with TRBD1. Germline lookup yields CDR1 LGHDT and CDR2 YNNKEL (reference sequence). This CDR3 region has 14 residues. Germline trimming cut 4 bases from V and 7 bases from J; bases unmatched to any gene: 6. For the CDR3, the DNA is TGTGCCAGCAGCCCTTGGACAGGGGGGGTGACCCAGTACTTC. Translated: CASSPWTGGVTQYF.

The chain employs TRBV15 and TRBJ1-6; 7 positions agree with TRBD1. Germline V gene lookup returns CDR1 LNHNV and CDR2 YYDKDF (reference sequence). Losses at the gene ends were 0 bases for V and 10 bases for J; bases not matched to a gene: 12. This CDR3 contains 17 residues. The CDR3 DNA sequence: TGTGCCACCAGCAGAGAAGTTATAAACAGGGGTGGCTCACCCCTCCACTTT. Its translation is CATSREVINRGGSPLHF.

This clonotype was picked up a small number of times. V and J are TRBV19 and TRBJ2-2, with D possibly TRBD1 on 5 matching bases. The V end was cut by 3 bases, the J end by 1 base, with 12 bases between. The CDR3 runs to 16 residues. CDR1 is LNHDA and CDR2 is SQIVND in the germline V gene (reference sequence). The CDR3 DNA sequence: TGTGCCAGTAGTATTTCCCCCAGGGAGAACACCGGGGAGCTGTTTTTT. Amino acid sequence: CASSISPRENTGELFF. The full variable domain, rest sourced from reference TRBV19 and TRBJ2-2, is DGGITQSPKYLFRKEGQNVTLSCEQNLNHDAMYWYRQDPGQGLRLIYYSQIVNDFQKGDIAEGYSVSREKKESFPLTVTSAQKNPTAFYLCASSISPRENTGELFFGEGSRLTVL.

This clonotype was found many times. The V and J genes are TRBV7-9 and TRBJ1-6; D perhaps matches TRBD1 (6 bases). Germline V CDR1 and CDR2: SEHNR, FQNEAQ (reference sequence). CDR3 size: 16 residues. Trimming cost V 5 bases and J 7 bases, with 18 bases left between them. CDR3 DNA sequence: TGTGCCAGCAGCCCCAGCCAAGGGGGATTAAATTCACCCCTCCACTTT. Residues: CASSPSQGGLNSPLHF.

This clonotype occurred a few times. This chain joins TRBV5-1 and TRBJ1-1; D possibly corresponds to TRBD1 (6 bases). The length of the CDR3 is 13 residues. In germline, CDR1 is SGHRS, CDR2 YFSETQ. Trimming took off 5 bases at V and 4 bases at J, with 12 bases between the two ends. The CDR3 nucleotides are TGCGCCAGCAGTGACAGGCTGGGCACTGAAGCTTTCTTT. It is translated as CASSDRLGTEAFF.

The rearrangement links TRBV7-2 to TRBJ2-7, with a tentative D call TRBD1 (6 bases). V was pared by 2 bases and J by 6 bases, with 17 bases between. This CDR3 is 15 amino acids long. Per germline, CDR1 SGHTA and CDR2 FQGNSA. The CDR3: CASSLYIRGQSEQYF. For the CDR3, the DNA is TGTGCCAGCAGCTTATATATACGAGGACAGAGCGAGCAGTACTTC.

This clonotype was seen only a few times. The rearrangement uses TRBV7-8 and TRBJ2-6; weak D call: TRBD2 (6 bases). V dropped 5 bases and J dropped 0 bases, with 17 bases sitting between them. The length of the CDR3 is 18 residues. Germline V gene lookup returns CDR1 SGHVS and CDR2 FQNEAQ. The CDR3 sequence is CASSKPGLDLSGANVLTF. CDR3 DNA: TGTGCCAGCAGCAAACCGGGACTTGACCTCTCTGGGGCCAACGTCCTGACTTTC.

The rearrangement links TRBV15 to TRBJ2-2, with no clear D. With 4 bases removed from V and 1 base from J, the gap between germline ends came to 4 bases. There are 13 residues in the CDR3. Germline V gene sequence: CDR1 LNHNV, CDR2 YYDKDF (reference sequence). The CDR3 coding sequence is TGTGCCACCAGCAAACAGAACACCGGGGAGCTGTTTTTT. This translates into CATSKQNTGELFF.

This clonotype has ten or more counts. The rearrangement uses TRBV27 and TRBJ1-2, with 11 bases aligning to TRBD1. Germline lookup yields CDR1 MNHEY and CDR2 SMNVEV (reference sequence). Trimming removed 11 bases from V and 3 bases from J; junction bases left unmatched: 5. The CDR3 is 13 residues long. CDR3 in DNA: TGTGCCTCGGGACAGGGGGGCGACTATGGCTACACCTTC. Its translation is CASGQGGDYGYTF.

This chain connects TRBV5-6 to TRBJ1-6; TRBD1 might be the D (6 bases). Germline V gene sequence: CDR1 SGHDT, CDR2 YYEEEE. The CDR3 consists of 17 residues. The V end was cut by 3 bases, the J end by 9 bases, with 22 bases between. The CDR3 sequence is CASSWLSRGLQGSPLHF. Written as DNA, the CDR3 is TGTGCCAGCAGCTGGTTATCCAGGGGACTCCAAGGTTCACCCCTCCACTTT. The whole variable domain, filled in from reference TRBV5-6 and TRBJ1-6, reads DAGVTQSPTHLIKTRGQQVTLRCSPKSGHDTVSWYQQALGQGPQFIFQYYEEEERQRGNFPDRFSGHQFPNYSSELNVNALLLGDSALYLCASSWLSRGLQGSPLHFGNGTRLTVT.

Note on this clonotype: One base away lies a much larger clone, so this may be a sequencing read error. This sequence joins TRBV12-3 or TRBV12-4 and TRBJ1-6, with D possibly TRBD1 on 6 matching bases. The CDR3 length is 18 residues. Between the trimmed V and J ends, which lost 5 bases and 6 bases, there was a span of 23 bases. The CDR3 DNA reads as TGTGCCAGCAGTGATTTGCTGAGGACAGTGGTTCGTAATTCACCCCTCCACTTT. Translation gives CASSDLLRTVVRNSPLHF.

This rearrangement joins TRBV5-8 to TRBJ1-2, with a weak D call TRBD1 (6 bases). CDR1 is SGHTS and CDR2 is YDEGEE in the germline V gene. CDR3 length: 14 amino acids. V gave up 2 bases and J gave up 5 bases, with 13 bases separating them. The CDR3 nucleotides are TGTGCCAGCAGCTTAGATCGGGGGGCATATGGCTACACCTTC. This encodes CASSLDRGAYGYTF.

This clonotype was counted many times. V and J are TRBV28 and TRBJ2-7, with 8 bases fitting TRBD2. Losses at the gene ends were 4 bases for V and 8 bases for J; bases not matched to a gene: 13. This CDR3 contains 15 residues. CDR1 and CDR2 (germline): MDHEN, SYDVKM. CDR3 loop: CASSSLAGRFGKQYF. The CDR3 DNA sequence: TGTGCCAGCAGTTCTTTAGCGGGGCGGTTTGGGAAGCAGTACTTC.

In its sample, this clonotype was seen many times. This chain links TRBV3-1 with TRBJ1-1; maybe TRBD1 (6 bases). Germline CDR1 and CDR2: LGHDT and YNNKEL (reference sequence). V shed 1 base and J shed 1 base, with 13 bases lying between them. CDR3 length: 16 amino acids. The CDR3 sequence: CASSQVSWGRNTEAFF. Written as DNA, the CDR3 is TGTGCCAGCAGCCAAGTCAGTTGGGGGCGGAACACTGAAGCTTTCTTT.

This clonotype showed up many times. V usage is TRBV2 and J usage is TRBJ1-1; 7 bases match TRBD1. The trim removed 4 bases at V and 2 bases at J, leaving 1 base unmatched. CDR1 and CDR2 (germline): SNHLY, FYNNEI. The CDR3 length is 13 residues. The CDR3 coding sequence is TGTGCCAGCAGTGGGGACAGAAACACTGAAGCTTTCTTT. It specifies CASSGDRNTEAFF. The whole variable domain, filled in from reference TRBV2 and TRBJ1-1, reads EPEVTQTPSHQVTQMGQEVILRCVPISNHLYFYWYRQILGQKVEFLVSFYNNEISEKSEIFDDQFSVERPDGSNFTLKIRSTKLEDSAMYFCASSGDRNTEAFFGQGTRLTVV.

This clonotype has ten or more counts. This chain uses TRBV20-1 with TRBJ1-1; no reliable D call. Between the trimmed V and J ends, which lost 3 bases and 2 bases, there was a span of 10 bases. Germline CDR1 and CDR2: DFQATT and SNEGSKA (reference sequence). This CDR3 comprises 13 residues. The CDR3 DNA follows: TGCAGTGCTAGGCCTACGTCCAACACTGAAGCTTTCTTT. It codes for CSARPTSNTEAFF.

This clonotype was detected many times. The chain has TRBV28 and TRBJ1-2; D not resolved. CDR3 length: 11 amino acids. Germline CDR1 and CDR2: MDHEN and SYDVKM. V lost 10 bases, J lost 2 bases, and 8 bases lay in between. Here the CDR3 DNA reads TGTGCCACACGGGAGAACTATGGCTACACCTTC. Amino acids: CATRENYGYTF.